This TCR beta chain was found in a study of CD8 T cells in Susac syndrome. The authors reverse transcribed roughly 0.45 to 1 ug RNA with random hexamers. TCRdb independently ran MiXCR on the immunoSEQ multiplex PCR reads; one entry per CDR3 protein. The table includes approximately 180,000 distinct CDR3 sequences, over 75% detected once. J lost 9 bases, V lost 5 bases, and 8 bases had no gene match. This CDR3 region has 13 residues. The germline CDR1 and CDR2 sequences are MNHNS and SASEGT. The V and J genes are TRBV6-1 and TRBJ1-1; the match to TRBD1 covers 8 bases. The receptor was derived from a human donor with Susac syndrome. The specimen sequenced was CD4+ T cells from PBMCs. The CDR3 reads CASSPHRQGKAFF. The CDR3 DNA reads TGTGCCAGCAGTCCCCATCGACAGGGGAAAGCTTTCTTT.